These 32 T cell receptor beta chains were all obtained from the same sample, sequenced in a study of PD-L1 blockade in urothelial cancer. Time point indicated: peripheral blood 6 weeks after treatment start. Assay: immunoSEQ multiplex PCR; the TCRdb copy retains only in-frame clones and omits some. The table has roughly 120,000 clones, around 89% seen once. Sequenced here: PBMCs, sampled around atezolizumab (anti-PD-L1) treatment. The source is a man aged 55 to 70 with urothelial cancer.

The chain joins TRBV7-8 to TRBJ2-5; D might be TRBD1 (6 bases). In germline, CDR1 is SGHVS, CDR2 FQNEAQ. V lost 4 bases, J lost 1 base, and 10 bases lay in between. There are 14 residues in the CDR3. CDR3 in DNA: TGTGCCAGCAGCTCGCGGACAGTCCAAGAGACCCAGTACTTC. Translating it yields CASSSRTVQETQYF.

A single count supports this clone. The V call is TRBV19, the J call TRBJ2-7, with a possible D match to TRBD2 (6 bases). The CDR3 length is 17 residues. Germline V gene sequence: CDR1 LNHDA, CDR2 SQIVND (reference sequence). The V and J ends lost 1 base and 2 bases respectively, with 18 bases between them. CDR3 residues: CASSIAGGGSQTYEQYF. The CDR3 bases are TGTGCCAGTAGTATAGCCGGTGGGGGGTCGCAAACCTACGAGCAGTACTTC.

V is TRBV6-1 and J is TRBJ1-5; D may be TRBD1 (5 bases). The germline V gene encodes CDR1 MNHNS and CDR2 SASEGT. V shed 2 bases and J shed 3 bases, with 11 bases lying between them. The CDR3 consists of 15 residues. CDR3 coding DNA: TGTGCCAGCAGTGAAAGGGGCAGGACCAATCAGCCCCAGCATTTT. Protein: CASSERGRTNQPQHF.

The V call is TRBV5-6, the J call TRBJ1-4; perhaps TRBD1 as D (6 bases). CDR1 is SGHDT and CDR2 is YYEEEE in the germline V gene. Trimming cost V 4 bases and J 2 bases, with 12 bases left between them. The CDR3 is 15 residues long. The CDR3 region is CASSLDRSTNEKLFF. The CDR3 nucleotides are TGTGCCAGCAGCCTTGACAGGAGCACTAATGAAAAACTGTTTTTT.

V usage is TRBV9 and J usage is TRBJ2-3, with a tentative D call TRBD1 (5 bases). Germline V gene sequence: CDR1 SGDLS, CDR2 YYNGEE. This CDR3 contains 16 residues. Trimming took 0 bases from V and 0 from J, leaving 11 bases between them. The CDR3 bases are TGTGCCAGCAGCGTAGCTGGGGCGAGCAGCACAGATACGCAGTATTTT. This encodes CASSVAGASSTDTQYF.

This rearrangement joins TRBV5-1 to TRBJ2-7; D uncertain. Trimming shortened V by 2 bases and J by 0 bases, and 9 bases separated the two germline ends. The CDR3 has 14 residues. Germline CDR1 is SGHRS and CDR2 is YFSETQ. The CDR3 here is CASSFAESSYEQYF. The CDR3, as DNA: TGCGCCAGCAGCTTCGCGGAGAGCTCCTACGAGCAGTACTTC.

V usage is TRBV30 and J usage is TRBJ2-7; weak D call: TRBD1 (5 bases). The germline V and J ends were trimmed by 1 base and 5 bases, with 15 bases remaining between them. Germline values: CDR1 GTSNPN, CDR2 SVGIG (reference sequence). The length of the CDR3 is 14 residues. CDR3: CAWSAGSRVNEQYF. The CDR3 bases are TGTGCCTGGAGTGCAGGGTCCCGGGTTAACGAGCAGTACTTC.

The rearrangement uses TRBV29-1 and TRBJ2-3; D is unclear. CDR3 length: 12 residues. Germline V gene sequence: CDR1 SQVTM, CDR2 ANQGSEA. V lost 4 bases and J lost 1, with 6 bases in between. CDR3 sequence (DNA): TGCAGCGTTGTCTGGCGCACAGATACGCAGTATTTT. It translates to CSVVWRTDTQYF.

This chain uses TRBV18 with TRBJ2-4; D unresolved. Germline lookup yields CDR1 KGHSH and CDR2 LQKENI. V lost 0 bases and J 0 bases, leaving 6 bases between the germline ends. The CDR3 is made up of 15 amino acids. CDR3 DNA: TGTGCCAGCTCACCACCCAGCGTAGCCAAAAACATTCAGTACTTC. It is translated as CASSPPSVAKNIQYF.

The rearrangement joins TRBV7-2 to TRBJ2-5; D not certain. The CDR3 loop spans 13 amino acids. The germline V gene has CDR1 SGHTA and CDR2 FQGNSA. V dropped 4 bases and J dropped 7 bases, with 13 bases sitting between them. The CDR3 DNA is TGTGCCAGCAGCTCGTTGCGGTCCGGGACCCAGTACTTC. Translation: CASSSLRSGTQYF.

This chain uses TRBV6-6 with TRBJ2-5; 12 nucleotides match TRBD1. After removal of 5 bases from V and 2 bases from J, the junction contained 6 bases not matched to a gene. Germline V gene sequence: CDR1 MNHNY, CDR2 SVGAGI (reference sequence). This CDR3 has 16 residues. The CDR3 is CASSLGTGGRQETQYF. Here the CDR3 DNA reads TGTGCCAGCAGTCTAGGGACAGGGGGCCGACAAGAGACCCAGTACTTC.

The J gene is TRBJ2-3, the V gene TRBV29-1; D is possibly TRBD1 (6 bases). Trimming cost V 7 bases and J 1 base, with 15 bases left between them. The CDR3 is 14 residues long. CDR1 is SQVTM, CDR2 ANQGSEA, per germline. CDR3 sequence (DNA): TGCAGCGGTTCCCAGGGGTTGGGCACAGATACGCAGTATTTT. As protein: CSGSQGLGTDTQYF.

V gene TRBV27 combines with J gene TRBJ2-7; 8 positions match TRBD1. This CDR3 region has 17 residues. V shed 2 bases and J 4 bases; nucleotides not matched to a gene: 13. Germline loops: CDR1 MNHEY, CDR2 SMNVEV (reference sequence). CDR3 in amino acids: CASSLRGARGREYEQYF. CDR3 DNA: TGTGCCAGCAGTTTAAGAGGGGCCAGGGGGCGGGAATACGAGCAGTACTTC.

This chain connects TRBV25-1 to TRBJ1-4; TRBD1 matches 8 bases. V trimming: 1 base; J trimming: 4 bases; junction bases outside the gene matches: 8. The CDR3 has 17 residues. The V gene's germline CDR1 is MGHDK and CDR2 SYGVNS. The CDR3 region has the DNA TGTGCCAGCAGTGAATGGAAGACAGGGGCCCTTAATGAAAAACTGTTTTTT. It is translated as CASSEWKTGALNEKLFF.

The CDR3 sequence is CASSPVGRQETQYF. The DNA of the CDR3 is TGTGCCAGCAGCCCCGTAGGCAGGCAAGAGACCCAGTACTTC. The chain links TRBV11-3 to TRBJ2-5; unclear D gene. There are 14 residues in the CDR3. The germline CDR1 and CDR2 sequences are SGHNT and YENEEA. V lost 5 bases and J 2 bases, leaving 12 bases between the germline ends.

This chain uses TRBV2 with TRBJ1-2, with TRBD1 matching over 8 bases. V trimming: 5 bases; J trimming: 8 bases; junction bases outside the gene matches: 7. The germline CDR1 and CDR2 sequences are SNHLY and FYNNEI. The CDR3 spans 13 residues. The CDR3 DNA sequence: TGTGCCAGCAGTCTCGGACAGGGCGGAGGCTACACCTTC. Translating gives CASSLGQGGGYTF.

V gene TRBV6-4 combines with J gene TRBJ2-1, with D possibly matching TRBD1 (6 bases). Trimming pared 3 bases from V and 5 bases from J, leaving 14 bases between. CDR1 and CDR2 from the germline V gene are MRHNA and SNTAGT. CDR3 length: 15 amino acids. CDR3 sequence (DNA): TGTGCCAGCAGTGAGTCTCGGCAGGGGAACAATGAGCAGTTCTTC. Encoded protein: CASSESRQGNNEQFF.

The chain carries TRBV5-1 and TRBJ1-5; TRBD1 matches 11 bases. Trimming took 9 bases from V and 6 from J; bases not matched to a gene: 17. CDR1 is SGHRS and CDR2 is YFSETQ in the germline V gene. The CDR3 has 17 residues. This CDR3 is CATFRDRGDFFFQPQHF. The CDR3 DNA follows: TGCGCCACCTTCCGGGACAGGGGGGATTTTTTCTTTCAGCCCCAGCATTTT.

The chain combines TRBV6-5 with TRBJ2-3, with a tentative D call TRBD1 (5 bases). The V end lost 7 bases, the J end lost 14 bases, and 19 bases lay between the germline ends. The germline CDR1 and CDR2 sequences are MNHEY and SVGAGI. This CDR3 spans 12 amino acids. CDR3 in DNA: TGTGCCAGCACCAGCAGGTCGGACACCGGGTATTTT. It translates to CASTSRSDTGYF.

The rearrangement uses TRBV6-5 and TRBJ2-7; possibly TRBD2 for D (6 bases). The germline gives CDR1 MNHEY, CDR2 SVGAGI. The germline V and J ends were trimmed by 0 bases and 6 bases, with 12 bases remaining between them. This CDR3 is built from 14 residues. CDR3: CASSYSVGGLEQYF. CDR3 nucleotide sequence: TGTGCCAGCAGTTACTCCGTGGGGGGTCTCGAGCAGTACTTC.

The V gene is TRBV2, the J gene TRBJ1-2; the D gene is possibly TRBD1 (5 bases). The CDR3 spans 13 residues. V lost 6 bases and J lost 0, with 8 bases in between. Germline V CDR1 and CDR2: SNHLY, FYNNEI. In nucleotides, the CDR3 is TGTGCCAGCAGGACGACAGCTAACTATGGCTACACCTTC. Translating it yields CASRTTANYGYTF.

This sequence joins TRBV5-1 and TRBJ2-3, with D tentatively TRBD2 (5 bases). The CDR3 consists of 16 residues. In germline, CDR1 is SGHRS, CDR2 YFSETQ. With 2 bases removed from V and 0 bases from J, the gap between germline ends came to 13 bases. CDR3 region: CASSFGRWTSTDTQYF. CDR3 DNA sequence: TGCGCCAGCAGCTTTGGGCGGTGGACTAGCACAGATACGCAGTATTTT.

In its sample, this clone was seen once. CDR3 DNA sequence: TGCGCCAGCATGGGACAGGGGGTGACTGAAGCTTTCTTT. Protein: CASMGQGVTEAFF. The chain has TRBV10-2 and TRBJ1-1, with TRBD1 matching 11 bases. This CDR3 has 13 residues. Trimming removed 7 bases from V and 5 bases from J; junction bases left unmatched: 3. The germline CDR1 and CDR2 sequences are WSHSY and SAAADI.

In this sample, this clone turned up once. The V gene is TRBV19, the J gene TRBJ2-1; 7 positions match TRBD2. The CDR3 covers 15 residues. The germline V gene encodes CDR1 LNHDA and CDR2 SQIVND (reference sequence). V lost 7 bases and J lost 2; bases outside the gene matches: 8. CDR3 protein: CASTPGAGAYNEQFF. CDR3 nucleotide sequence: TGTGCCAGTACCCCAGGCGCGGGGGCCTACAATGAGCAGTTCTTC.

The chain employs TRBV5-5 and TRBJ1-1; 10 nucleotides agree with TRBD1. The CDR3 runs to 17 residues. Germline assignment: CDR1 SGHKS and CDR2 YYEKEE (reference sequence). The ends lost 2 bases at V and 2 bases at J; junction bases unmatched: 9. The CDR3, as DNA: TGTGCCAGCAGCTTCCCCGGGACAGGGGCATTCAACACTGAAGCTTTCTTT. It is translated as CASSFPGTGAFNTEAFF.

This rearrangement joins TRBV2 to TRBJ2-1; D might be TRBD2 (5 bases). Trimming removed 3 bases from V and 3 bases from J, with 12 bases in between. CDR3 length: 15 residues. Germline CDR1 reads SNHLY; CDR2 reads FYNNEI. The CDR3 bases are TGTGCCAGCAGTGAGGCGGCTAGCTTCTACAATGAGCAGTTCTTC. This sequence encodes CASSEAASFYNEQFF.

V is TRBV28 and J is TRBJ2-1; TRBD2 aligns across 8 bases. V shed 3 bases, J shed 0 bases, and the junction held 16 bases outside the gene matches. The CDR3 has 20 residues. Germline CDR1 and CDR2: MDHEN and SYDVKM. CDR3 loop: CASSLVVSGGGYSSYNEQFF. In DNA, the CDR3 is TGTGCCAGCAGTTTGGTGGTTTCGGGCGGGGGGTACAGCTCCTACAATGAGCAGTTCTTC.

V is TRBV11-2 and J is TRBJ2-7; no reliable D call. V was pared by 0 bases and J by 1 base, with 7 bases between. The CDR3 is 14 amino acids. Germline loops: CDR1 SGHAT, CDR2 FQNNGV. The CDR3 loop reads CASSLDHSSYEQYF. CDR3 DNA: TGTGCCAGCAGCTTAGATCACAGTTCCTACGAGCAGTACTTC.

This rearrangement joins TRBV19 to TRBJ2-2, with 8 bases matching TRBD2. V gave up 4 bases and J gave up 0 bases; unmatched junction bases: 4. The CDR3 has 16 residues. Germline CDR1 LNHDA, CDR2 SQIVND (reference sequence). The CDR3 DNA reads as TGTGCCAGTAGTACGGGTAGCGGGACGAACACCGGGGAGCTGTTTTTT. Its protein is CASSTGSGTNTGELFF.

The CDR3 reads CASSYRGSNGYTF. CDR3 DNA: TGTGCCAGCAGTTATAGGGGCTCTAATGGCTACACCTTC. This chain joins TRBV6-5 and TRBJ1-2; the D gene is possibly TRBD1 (5 bases). The CDR3 covers 13 residues. V lost 3 bases to trimming and J lost 6 bases, with 11 bases between them. Germline loops: CDR1 MNHEY, CDR2 SVGAGI.

This sequence joins TRBV5-1 and TRBJ2-5, with TRBD1 matching over 8 bases. This CDR3 is built from 15 residues. With V trimmed by 0 bases and J by 0 bases, 1 base remained unmatched. In germline, CDR1 is SGHRS, CDR2 YFSETQ. Written as DNA, the CDR3 is TGCGCCAGCAGCTTGGGACAGGGGTACCAAGAGACCCAGTACTTC. Protein: CASSLGQGYQETQYF.

The V gene is TRBV5-4, the J gene TRBJ2-5, with 8 bases aligning to TRBD2. CDR1 SGHNT and CDR2 YYREEE come from the germline V gene (reference sequence). CDR3 length: 14 residues. V shed 4 bases, J shed 5 bases, and the junction held 7 bases outside the gene matches. CDR3 nucleotide sequence: TGTGCCAGCAGCGGGACTAGAGTTGCGGAGACCCAGTACTTC. Encoded protein: CASSGTRVAETQYF.